A single sample gave rise to the 16 T cell receptor beta chains below, sequenced in a study of graft-versus-host responses after intestinal transplantation (dated by TCRdb to 2020 to 2022). Library method: the immunoSEQ multiplex PCR assay. This is the immuneACCESS table as TCRdb keeps it, with only in-frame sequences that have V and J called. A part of the clones is gone; compared with another copy, unresolved V genes explain less than half, and the rest is unexplained. The sample table lists some 81,000 clones, less than 90% of them with a count of one. Around 0.35% of the sample is held by the ten biggest clonotypes. These receptors' targets are unknown. The time point label corresponds to: cells obtained before transplantation from donor or recipient. This specimen consisted of unstimulated CD4+ T cells sorted from spleen or lymph node cells, obtained before intestinal transplant. These receptors all come from a human donor who received an intestinal transplant.

This sequence joins TRBV2 and TRBJ2-7; 9 positions agree with TRBD1. CDR1 is SNHLY and CDR2 is FYNNEI in the germline V gene. This CDR3 has 14 amino acids. V dropped 6 bases and J dropped 3; count of bases not matched to a gene: 6. The chain's CDR3 is CASSGTGRHYEQYF. The CDR3 nucleotides read TGTGCCAGCAGCGGGACAGGGAGACACTACGAGCAGTACTTC.

The chain has TRBV27 and TRBJ2-7; 8 bases are shared with TRBD2. Trimming removed 0 bases from V and 6 bases from J; junction bases left unmatched: 4. Germline V gene lookup returns CDR1 MNHEY and CDR2 SMNVEV (reference sequence). This CDR3 has 14 residues. This chain's CDR3 is CASSLSTSVGEQYF. In DNA, the CDR3 is TGTGCCAGCAGTTTATCGACTAGCGTGGGCGAGCAGTACTTC.

This clone has only one observation. The rearrangement links TRBV5-1 to TRBJ1-3; 7 positions agree with TRBD1. V trimming: 4 bases; J trimming: 0 bases; junction bases outside the gene matches: 4. CDR1 SGHRS and CDR2 YFSETQ come from the germline V gene. CDR3 length equals 15 residues. CDR3 protein: CASSMDRPSGNTIYF. DNA of the CDR3: TGCGCCAGCAGCATGGACAGGCCCTCTGGAAACACCATATATTTT.

Written as DNA, the CDR3 is TGCGCCAGCAGTTCCTCTCGCACAGATACGCAGTATTTT. Its translation is CASSSSRTDTQYF. The V gene is TRBV5-1, the J gene TRBJ2-3; D call uncertain. The CDR3 is 13 amino acids. Per germline, CDR1 SGHRS and CDR2 YFSETQ. The ends were cut back, 5 bases at V and 1 base at J, with 8 bases in the middle.

The rearrangement links TRBV27 to TRBJ1-5, with 7 bases that match TRBD1. CDR3 length: 15 amino acids. The germline CDR1 and CDR2 sequences are MNHEY and SMNVEV (reference sequence). The trim removed 5 bases at V and 4 bases at J, leaving 8 bases unmatched. The CDR3: CASSLRTGINQPQHF. As DNA, the CDR3 is TGTGCCAGCAGTCTAAGGACAGGAATAAATCAGCCCCAGCATTTT.

This clone was counted a single time. The chain joins TRBV7-8 to TRBJ2-6, with D perhaps TRBD1 (6 bases). The germline V gene encodes CDR1 SGHVS and CDR2 FQNEAQ. The CDR3 covers 18 residues. Deletions cut 5 bases from V and 0 bases from J, with 17 bases between. CDR3 residues: CASSGGRGRDSGANVLTF. The CDR3 DNA is TGTGCCAGCAGCGGGGGCAGGGGAAGGGACTCTGGGGCCAACGTCCTGACTTTC. The entire variable domain, with the rest obtained from reference TRBV7-8 and TRBJ2-6, is as follows: GAGVSQSPRYKVAKRGQDVALRCDPISGHVSLFWYQQALGQGPEFLTYFQNEAQLDKSGLPSDRFFAERPEGSVSTLKIQRTQQEDSAVYLCASSGGRGRDSGANVLTFGAGSRLTVL.

This chain links TRBV4-1 with TRBJ2-7; possible D gene TRBD1, 6 bases. CDR3 length equals 19 residues. Trimming left V 3 bases short and J 0 bases short, with 24 bases between. Germline assignment: CDR1 MGHRA and CDR2 YSYEKL. CDR3 coding DNA: TGCGCCAGCAGCCATAAAGGGACATTTCAGAACGGATGCTCCTACGAGCAGTACTTC. Translation: CASSHKGTFQNGCSYEQYF.

V usage is TRBV13 and J usage is TRBJ2-1; D remains ambiguous. Germline lookup yields CDR1 PRHDT and CDR2 FYEKMQ (reference sequence). This CDR3 contains 15 residues. V was shortened by 4 bases and J by 0 bases, with 10 bases between the two germline ends. In nucleotides, the CDR3 is TGTGCCAGCAGCTGGCGGAGCAGCTCCTACAATGAGCAGTTCTTC. Protein product: CASSWRSSSYNEQFF.

V is TRBV4-2 and J is TRBJ1-1; possible D gene TRBD1, 5 bases. Germline V lookup: CDR1 LGHNA, CDR2 YNFKEQ. The CDR3 covers 15 residues. V was shortened by 1 base and J by 0 bases, with 9 bases between the two germline ends. As DNA, the CDR3 is TGTGCCAGCAGCCAAGTTCAAGGGGTGAACACTGAAGCTTTCTTT. Protein: CASSQVQGVNTEAFF.

This clone has a single count. The V call is TRBV2, the J call TRBJ1-2; D is undetermined. Germline V gene sequence: CDR1 SNHLY, CDR2 FYNNEI. This CDR3 spans 11 amino acids. V lost 5 bases to trimming and J lost 4 bases, with 5 bases between them. CDR3 sequence (DNA): TGTGCCAGCAGTCCCAGCTATGGCTACACCTTC. Translated: CASSPSYGYTF.

This chain links TRBV6-6 with TRBJ1-1; D gene unclear. Germline V lookup: CDR1 MNHNY, CDR2 SVGAGI (reference sequence). V shed 6 bases and J shed 1 base, with 15 bases lying between them. The CDR3 extends over 15 amino acids. For the CDR3, the DNA is TGTGCCAGCAGAGTATTCCCCTCAGGGAACACTGAAGCTTTCTTT. It encodes CASRVFPSGNTEAFF.

In DNA, the CDR3 is TGTGCCAGTAGTATTCGGGCGGGCTCTAACTATGGCTACACCTTC. Encoded protein: CASSIRAGSNYGYTF. This rearrangement joins TRBV19 to TRBJ1-2; D unclear. The CDR3 sequence is 15 residues long. The V and J ends lost 3 bases and 0 bases respectively, with 11 bases between them. CDR1 LNHDA and CDR2 SQIVND come from the germline V gene (reference sequence).

The rearrangement uses TRBV5-6 and TRBJ2-7, with D possibly matching TRBD2 (6 bases). This CDR3 has 12 amino acids. The ends were cut back, 4 bases at V and 9 bases at J, with 14 bases in the middle. CDR1 and CDR2 from the germline V gene are SGHDT and YYEEEE. CDR3 sequence (DNA): TGTGCCAGCAGCCTCCGGGGGAAGGTGCAGTACTTC. Its translation is CASSLRGKVQYF. The variable domain in full, with the rest retrieved from reference TRBV5-6 and TRBJ2-7, is DAGVTQSPTHLIKTRGQQVTLRCSPKSGHDTVSWYQQALGQGPQFIFQYYEEEERQRGNFPDRFSGHQFPNYSSELNVNALLLGDSALYLCASSLRGKVQYFGPGTRLTVT.

The chain employs TRBV28 and TRBJ1-2; D unresolved. Trimming shortened V by 3 bases and J by 7 bases, and 12 bases separated the two germline ends. In germline, CDR1 is MDHEN, CDR2 SYDVKM. The CDR3 has 13 amino acids. The CDR3 region is CASSFTREGGYTF. For the CDR3, the DNA is TGTGCCAGCAGTTTTACAAGGGAGGGTGGCTACACCTTC.

This chain links TRBV5-1 with TRBJ2-7; TRBD1 is a possible D gene (5 bases). This CDR3 has 15 amino acids. The V end was cut by 2 bases, the J end by 1 base, with 13 bases between. Germline values: CDR1 SGHRS, CDR2 YFSETQ. The CDR3 region is CASSFAVGDSYEQYF. The CDR3 nucleotides are TGCGCCAGCAGCTTCGCTGTAGGGGATTCCTACGAGCAGTACTTC.

The J gene is TRBJ2-5, the V gene TRBV5-1, with a weak D call TRBD1 (5 bases). The CDR3 extends over 16 amino acids. CDR1 is SGHRS and CDR2 is YFSETQ in the germline V gene. V was trimmed by 0 bases and J by 3 bases, leaving 15 bases between them. The DNA for the CDR3 is TGCGCCAGCAGCTTGGCCCCAGGGCGCAGGGAAGAGACCCAGTACTTC. Its translation: CASSLAPGRREETQYF.